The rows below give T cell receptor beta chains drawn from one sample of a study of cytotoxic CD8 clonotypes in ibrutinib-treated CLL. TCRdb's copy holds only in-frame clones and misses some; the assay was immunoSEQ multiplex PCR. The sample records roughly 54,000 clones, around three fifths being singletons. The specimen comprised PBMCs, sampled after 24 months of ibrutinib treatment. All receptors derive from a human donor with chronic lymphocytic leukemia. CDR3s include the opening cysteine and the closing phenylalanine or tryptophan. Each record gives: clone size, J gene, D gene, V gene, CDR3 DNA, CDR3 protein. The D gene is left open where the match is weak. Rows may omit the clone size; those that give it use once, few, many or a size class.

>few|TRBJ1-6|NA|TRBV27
TGTGCCAGCAAACCAGCGGATAACTTATATAATTCACCCCTCCACTTT
CASKPADNLYNSPLHF
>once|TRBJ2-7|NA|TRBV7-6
TGTGCCAGCAGCTTAGCCCCCGTTAGCTACGAGCAGTACTTC
CASSLAPVSYEQYF
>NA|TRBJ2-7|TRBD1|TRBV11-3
TGTGCCAGCAGCTCGGGACAGGGAGTCTACGAGCAGTACTTC
CASSSGQGVYEQYF
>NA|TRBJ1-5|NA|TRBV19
TGTGCCAGTAGTCCCCGGGGAGGGGGGAATCAGCCCCAGCATTTT
CASSPRGGGNQPQHF
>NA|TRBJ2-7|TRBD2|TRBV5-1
TGCGCCAGCAGCCCGATGGCGCGAGCGGGGGAGGGTGAGCAGTACTTC
CASSPMARAGEGEQYF
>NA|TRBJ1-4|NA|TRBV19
TGTGCCAGTAGTTCGAGGGGACCCGGGGAAAAACTGTTTTTT
CASSSRGPGEKLFF
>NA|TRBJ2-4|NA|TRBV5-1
TGCGCCAGCAGCTTGGTACAGGCTGGTGACATTCAGTACTTC
CASSLVQAGDIQYF
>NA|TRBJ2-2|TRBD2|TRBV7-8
TGTGCCAGCAGCTCCGGGGGGGGCATGATGCCCGGGGAGCTGTTTTTT
CASSSGGGMMPGELFF
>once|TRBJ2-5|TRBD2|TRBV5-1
TGCGCCAGCAGCCCACGTACTAGCGCGGAGACCCAGTACTTC
CASSPRTSAETQYF
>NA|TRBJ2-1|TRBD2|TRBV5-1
TGCGCCAGCTCCGAGGCGGGGGGTAATGAGCAGTTCTTC
CASSEAGGNEQFF
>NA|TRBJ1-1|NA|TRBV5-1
TGCGCCAGCAGCTCGTTGGCAATTGGCACTGAAGCTTTCTTT
CASSSLAIGTEAFF
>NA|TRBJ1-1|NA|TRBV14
TGTGCCAGCAGCCAAGATCCCCTCCACCGCATGGACAAAACGAACACTGAAGCTTTCTTT
CASSQDPLHRMDKTNTEAFF
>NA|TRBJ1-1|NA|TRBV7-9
TGTGCCAGCAGCTTAGGGCAGGGCGGGAACACTGAAGCTTTCTTT
CASSLGQGGNTEAFF
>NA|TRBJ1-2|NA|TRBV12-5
TGTGCTAGTGGTTTTACAGAGTACTATGGCTACACCTTC
CASGFTEYYGYTF
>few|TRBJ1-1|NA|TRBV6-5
TGTGCCAGCAGCCACCCTCACGGTCTCACTGAAGCTTTCTTT
CASSHPHGLTEAFF
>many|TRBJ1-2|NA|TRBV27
TGTGCCAGCAGTTTTGCTGCAGGGCCGATCTATGGCTACACCTTC
CASSFAAGPIYGYTF
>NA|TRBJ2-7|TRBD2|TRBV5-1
TGCGCCAGCAGCCCCAGGGAGCGGGGGACCTTGTACGAGCAGTACTTC
CASSPRERGTLYEQYF
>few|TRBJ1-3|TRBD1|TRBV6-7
TGTGCCAGCAGTTACCCCGGACAGGGGGGAAACACCATATATTTT
CASSYPGQGGNTIYF
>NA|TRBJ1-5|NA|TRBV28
TGTGCCAGCAGTCTGGGTCCAGGGGAGGGCAATCAGCCCCAGCATTTT
CASSLGPGEGNQPQHF
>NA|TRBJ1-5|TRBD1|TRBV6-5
TGTGCCAGCAGTACGGGACAGGGGGGGTATCAGCCCCAGCATTTT
CASSTGQGGYQPQHF
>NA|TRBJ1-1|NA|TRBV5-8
TGTGCCAGCAGCTACCGGACCTACGGATTGGCTTTCTTT
CASSYRTYGLAFF
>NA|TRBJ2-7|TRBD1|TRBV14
TGTGCCAGCAGCCAGTTGGGGACAGGGTTCTACGAGCAGTACTTC
CASSQLGTGFYEQYF
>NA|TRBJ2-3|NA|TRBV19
TGTGCCGCCGCCCTGGGGAAGGGGTCACAAGATACGCAGTATTTT
CAAALGKGSQDTQYF
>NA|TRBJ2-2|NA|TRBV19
TGTGCCAGTAGTACGGGACTTAATATCGGGGAGCTGTTTTTT
CASSTGLNIGELFF
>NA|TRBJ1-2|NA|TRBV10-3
TGTGCCATCAGTCCCGTACAACTTTCAAACCCCTTCTTC
CAISPVQLSNPFF
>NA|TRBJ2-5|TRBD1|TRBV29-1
TGCAGCGCAAACAGGGGAGAGGAGCAGTACTTC
CSANRGEEQYF
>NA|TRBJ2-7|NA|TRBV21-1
TGTGCCAGCAGAAAGTGGGACAGGGGTACCCAAGCCAACTTC
CASRKWDRGTQANF
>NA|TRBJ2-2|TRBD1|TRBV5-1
TGCGCCAGCAGCTTGGGGACAGGTTACACCGGGGAGCTGTTTTTT
CASSLGTGYTGELFF
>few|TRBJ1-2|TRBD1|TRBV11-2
TGTGCCCCCCGAGAGACAGGGGTATGTTATGGCTACACCTTC
CAPRETGVCYGYTF
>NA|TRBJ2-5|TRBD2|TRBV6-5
TGTGCCAGCAGCGGGGGGACTACTCAGTACTTC
CASSGGTTQYF
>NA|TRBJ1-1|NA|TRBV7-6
TGTGCCAGCAGCCTCAGGCGGAACACTGAAGCTTTCTTT
CASSLRRNTEAFF
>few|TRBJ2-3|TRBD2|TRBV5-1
TGCGCCAGCAGCTTGGATAGCGGGGTCGGCACAGATACGCAGTATTTT
CASSLDSGVGTDTQYF
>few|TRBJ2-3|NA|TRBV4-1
TGCGCCAGCAGCCAAGAGTCCCCCACAGATACGCAGTATTTT
CASSQESPTDTQYF
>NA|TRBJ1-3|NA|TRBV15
TGTGCCACCAGCAGAGTGAGCTCTGGAAACACCATATATTTT
CATSRVSSGNTIYF
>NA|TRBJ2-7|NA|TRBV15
TGTGCCACCAGCAGAGAGCCGATGGTCTCCTACGAGCAGTACTTC
CATSREPMVSYEQYF
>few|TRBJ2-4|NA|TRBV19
TGTGCCAGTAGTGACCCCTACGGCATTCAGTACTTC
CASSDPYGIQYF
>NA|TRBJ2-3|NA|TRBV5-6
TGTGCCAGCAGCCCGATTCCGGGGAGCACAGATACGCAGTATTTT
CASSPIPGSTDTQYF
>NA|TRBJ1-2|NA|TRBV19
TGTGCCAGTAGTATAGTTGGAGGCTCCTATGGCTACACCTTC
CASSIVGGSYGYTF
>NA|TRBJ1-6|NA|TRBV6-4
TGTGCCAGCAGTGATCGCGGGGGGAATTCACCCCTCCACTTT
CASSDRGGNSPLHF
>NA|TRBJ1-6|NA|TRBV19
TGTGCCAGTAGAACAACCGGGACGGCCTCTCCACCCCTCCACTTT
CASRTTGTASPPLHF
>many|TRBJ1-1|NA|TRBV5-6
TGTGCCAGCAGCTTAGGGGCGTCTGAAGCTTTCTTT
CASSLGASEAFF
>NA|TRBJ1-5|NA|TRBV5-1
TGCGCCAGCAGCTTGGGACTCGACGGTCAGCCCCAGCATTTT
CASSLGLDGQPQHF
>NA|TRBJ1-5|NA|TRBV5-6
TGTGCCAGCAGCTTGGGGCAGGGAGTGGGGTCTAATCAGCCCCAGCATTTT
CASSLGQGVGSNQPQHF
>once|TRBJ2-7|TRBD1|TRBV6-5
TGTGCCAGCAGTTACTCTTTCGGACAGGGCCCCTACGAGCAGTACTTC
CASSYSFGQGPYEQYF
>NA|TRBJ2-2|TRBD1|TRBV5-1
TGCGCCAGCAGCTTGGGGGACAGGGTGAACACCGGGGAGCTGTTTTTT
CASSLGDRVNTGELFF
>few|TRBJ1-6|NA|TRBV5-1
TGCGCCAGCAGCTTGGGACAGGCAAGCGATTCACCCCTCCACTTT
CASSLGQASDSPLHF
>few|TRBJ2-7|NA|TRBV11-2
TGTGCCAGCAGCTTCCACCCGCGCGAGCAGTACTTC
CASSFHPREQYF
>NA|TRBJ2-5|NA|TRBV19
TGTGCCAGTAGTATAGACAGGGTAGAGACCCAGTACTTC
CASSIDRVETQYF
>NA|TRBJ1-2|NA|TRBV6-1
TGTGCCAGCAGCCAAGATCTGGAGACCGCATATGGCTACACCTTC
CASSQDLETAYGYTF
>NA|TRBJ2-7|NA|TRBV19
TGTGCCAGTAGTATCGTGGGGCAGAGCTCCTACGAGCAGTACTTC
CASSIVGQSSYEQYF
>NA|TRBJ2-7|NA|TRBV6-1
TGTGCCAGCAGTAGGGGCCGCGGGGTTTCCCACGAGCAGTACTTC
CASSRGRGVSHEQYF
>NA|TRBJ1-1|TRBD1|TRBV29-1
TGCAGCGTTGACCCAACAGGGGCGCTCACTGAAGCTTTCTTT
CSVDPTGALTEAFF
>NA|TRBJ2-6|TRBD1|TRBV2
TGTGCCAGCAGTGGGGACAGCCTCTCTGGGGCCAACGTCCTGACTTTC
CASSGDSLSGANVLTF
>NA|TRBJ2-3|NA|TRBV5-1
TGCGCCAGCAGCTTGGAATTTGTGTCGGGACATAGCACAGATACGCAGTATTTT
CASSLEFVSGHSTDTQYF
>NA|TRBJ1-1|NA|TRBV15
TGTGCCACCAGCAGAGATCGGTACACTGAAGCTTTCTTT
CATSRDRYTEAFF